This is a list of T cell receptor beta chains from one sample in a study of blood T cell repertoires in COVID-19. Libraries were prepared by immunoSEQ multiplex PCR; TCRdb keeps only in-frame clonotypes and omits some of them. The data contain around 240,000 clones, 82% of them singletons. Source material: peripheral blood. All receptors come from a woman older than 75 with acute or convalescent COVID-19. The CDR3 runs from the conserved cysteine through the conserved F or W. A D gene is named only where the DNA matches it firmly. Some rows mark clone size as missing; the rest say once, few, many or name a class of expanded clone.

.	TRBV3-1/TRBV3-2	.	TRBJ1-1	TGTGCCAGCGCCTCAGGAGGTTTCACTGAAGCTTTCTTT	CASASGGFTEAFF
TRBD1	TRBV11-2	.	TRBJ1-2	TGTGCCAGCAGCTCTGTAGGGGGCAGGTATGGCTACACCTTC	CASSSVGGRYGYTF
TRBD1	TRBV4-1	.	TRBJ1-1	TGCGCCAGCAGCCGGACAGGGGTGAACACTGAAGCTTTCTTT	CASSRTGVNTEAFF
TRBD2	TRBV7-2	.	TRBJ2-1	TGTGCCAGCCCTTACAGCGGGGCGGGGTACAATGAGCAGTTCTTC	CASPYSGAGYNEQFF
TRBD1	TRBV10-2	.	TRBJ1-2	TGCGCCAGCAGCGCTTACAGGGGGCAGAGCGGCTACACCTTC	CASSAYRGQSGYTF
.	TRBV30	many	TRBJ2-6	TGTGCCGCTTTAAGGGGCCCTGGGGCCAACGTCCTGACTTTC	CAALRGPGANVLTF
.	TRBV24-1	.	TRBJ1-4	TGTGCCACCAGTGCCGGTGAAAAACTGTTTTTT	CATSAGEKLFF
.	TRBV6-5	.	TRBJ2-7	TGTGCCAGCAGCCGGGACTTCACTACCTACGAGCAGTACTTC	CASSRDFTTYEQYF
.	TRBV2	.	TRBJ1-1	TGTGCCAGCCAGGATACTGAAGCTTTCTTT	CASQDTEAFF
TRBD1	TRBV4-3	.	TRBJ2-5	TGCGCCAGCAGCCAGGACACAGGGGTACAAGAGACCCAGTACTTC	CASSQDTGVQETQYF
.	TRBV12-3/TRBV12-4	.	TRBJ1-3	TGTGCCAGCAGACAGACCCCGGGGGACACCATATATTTT	CASRQTPGDTIYF
TRBD1	TRBV6-1	.	TRBJ1-1	TGTGCCAGCAGTGACCGGGACAGGGGCAACTACTGGACTGAAGCTTTCTTT	CASSDRDRGNYWTEAFF
.	TRBV18	.	TRBJ1-5	TGTGCCAGCTCACGAGAAAGGACAGCTCATCAGCCCCAGCATTTT	CASSRERTAHQPQHF
.	TRBV6-5	.	TRBJ2-7	TGTGCCAGCACCCCGCGGGCCTACGAGCAGTACTTC	CASTPRAYEQYF
.	TRBV4-1	.	TRBJ1-1	TGCGCCAGCAGCCAAGATAAGGAACGGCAGGGAACTGAAGCTTTCTTT	CASSQDKERQGTEAFF
TRBD1	TRBV15	few	TRBJ1-1	TGTGCCACCAGCAGAACCGGGACAGGGGCGTCTGAAGCTTTCTTT	CATSRTGTGASEAFF
.	TRBV11-1	.	TRBJ2-7	TGTGCCAGCAGCTTTTTTGTCGAAATTCCGGGAAAGTACTTC	CASSFFVEIPGKYF
TRBD1	TRBV27	.	TRBJ1-2	TGTGCCAGCAGCCTCTCCGGGACAGGGAGGCGTGGCTACACCTTC	CASSLSGTGRRGYTF
TRBD1	TRBV10-2	.	TRBJ2-7	TGCGCCAGCACAGAACTGGGACAGACGTACGAGCAGTACTTC	CASTELGQTYEQYF
TRBD1	TRBV27	.	TRBJ1-4	TGTGCCAGCAGGAACAGGGGGCAGGGGAGTGAAAAACTGTTTTTT	CASRNRGQGSEKLFF
TRBD1	TRBV5-1	.	TRBJ1-3	TGCGCCAGCAGCTTGGGTGGCCGGGACAGCGAGGGCACCATATATTTT	CASSLGGRDSEGTIYF
.	TRBV5-5	.	TRBJ1-1	TGTGCCAGCAGCTTCAGGATAGGGGTCTTGAACACTGAAGCTTTCTTT	CASSFRIGVLNTEAFF
TRBD1	TRBV28	.	TRBJ1-4	TGTGCCAGCACGGGACAGAAAGCAACTAATGAAAAACTGTTTTTT	CASTGQKATNEKLFF
.	TRBV28	.	TRBJ2-7	TGTGCCAGCAGTTTATCCGGGAAAGGGATATCCTACGAGCAGTACTTC	CASSLSGKGISYEQYF
TRBD1	TRBV7-2	.	TRBJ1-6	TGTGCCAGCAGCTGGAAGACAGGGGGAAATTCACCCCTCCACTTT	CASSWKTGGNSPLHF
.	TRBV5-4	.	TRBJ1-1	TGTGCCAGCAGCGAGGTGGAGAACACTGAAGCTTTCTTT	CASSEVENTEAFF
TRBD2	TRBV29-1	few	TRBJ2-1	TGCAGCGCCGAGGGACTAGCGGGCAACAATGAGCAGTTCTTC	CSAEGLAGNNEQFF
TRBD2	TRBV15	.	TRBJ2-3	TGTGCCACCAGCAGAGCAAAGCGGGGGGGCGGAGATACGCAGTATTTT	CATSRAKRGGGDTQYF
TRBD1	TRBV24-1	.	TRBJ2-7	TGTGCCACCAGTGACCACCCCGGGACAGGGCTGGGATACGAGCAGTACTTC	CATSDHPGTGLGYEQYF
TRBD2	TRBV12-5	.	TRBJ2-3	TGTGCTAGTGGTTTGGGACTAGCGGGGGGGGTTTCAGATACGCAGTATTTT	CASGLGLAGGVSDTQYF
TRBD1	TRBV2	.	TRBJ2-2	TGTGCCAGCAGTCTACAGGGGGGAGGCACCGGGGAGCTGTTTTTT	CASSLQGGGTGELFF
TRBD1	TRBV5-1	.	TRBJ1-1	TGCGCCAGCAGCTCGGACAGGGCCGAAGCTTTCTTT	CASSSDRAEAFF
TRBD2	TRBV5-8	.	TRBJ2-2	TGTGCCAGCAGCTTGGCCCTGGGACTAGCAGCGGCCGGGGAGCTGTTTTTT	CASSLALGLAAAGELFF
.	TRBV6-2/TRBV6-3	.	TRBJ1-3	TGTGCCAGCAGTCAACAGAGCTCTGGAAACACCATATATTTT	CASSQQSSGNTIYF
.	TRBV2	.	TRBJ2-7	TGTGCCAGCAGTGTAGTCCTCGAGCAGTACTTC	CASSVVLEQYF
TRBD1	TRBV2	once	TRBJ1-5	TGTGCCAGCAGCCGACAGGGTGGCAATCAGCCCCAGCATTTT	CASSRQGGNQPQHF
.	TRBV24-1	few	TRBJ1-2	TGTGCCACCAGTGCAGGAAGATATGGCTACACCTTC	CATSAGRYGYTF
.	TRBV7-2	.	TRBJ1-2	TGTGCCAGCAGCAACAGATACTATGGCTACACCTTC	CASSNRYYGYTF
.	TRBV6-6	.	TRBJ2-1	TGTGCCAGCAGAACTCCAAGCGGGAATGAGCAGTTCTTC	CASRTPSGNEQFF
.	TRBV4-1	.	TRBJ2-7	TGCGCCAGCAGCCAAGAAACAGGGACGGGGCTTTCCTTC	CASSQETGTGLSF
.	TRBV6-2/TRBV6-3	.	TRBJ1-6	TGTGCCAGCAGTTACTCCCGTTCCTCACCCCTCCACTTT	CASSYSRSSPLHF
TRBD1	TRBV29-1	.	TRBJ1-1	TGCAGCGTTGAAGGAAGTCCGGGACAGGGTTGGGGGCTGAACACTGAAGCTTTCTTT	CSVEGSPGQGWGLNTEAFF
.	TRBV5-8	few	TRBJ2-1	TGTGCCAGCAGCTTAACAGGGAATCGGAATGAGCAGTTCTTC	CASSLTGNRNEQFF
TRBD1	TRBV6-5	.	TRBJ1-2	TGTGCCAGCAGACCGGGACAGGGGGCAGAAGGCTACACCTTC	CASRPGQGAEGYTF
.	TRBV2	once	TRBJ1-2	TGTGCCAGCAGTGAGCAACTCGGACAGCCGTATGGCTACACCTTC	CASSEQLGQPYGYTF
TRBD1	TRBV7-8	.	TRBJ2-7	TGTGCCAGCAGCTTAGGCAGGGGGCAGGTAGGATCCTACGAGCAGTACTTC	CASSLGRGQVGSYEQYF